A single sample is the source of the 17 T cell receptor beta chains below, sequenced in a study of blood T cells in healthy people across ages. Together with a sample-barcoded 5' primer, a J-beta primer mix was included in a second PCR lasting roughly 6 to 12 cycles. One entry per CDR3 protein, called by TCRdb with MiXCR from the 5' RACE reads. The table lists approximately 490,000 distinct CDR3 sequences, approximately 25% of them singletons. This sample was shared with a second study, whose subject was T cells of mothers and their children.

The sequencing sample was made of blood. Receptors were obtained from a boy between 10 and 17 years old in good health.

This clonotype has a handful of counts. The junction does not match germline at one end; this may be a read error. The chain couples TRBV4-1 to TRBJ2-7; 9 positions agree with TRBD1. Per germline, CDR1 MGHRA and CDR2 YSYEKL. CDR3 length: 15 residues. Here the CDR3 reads CASSEDRGSSYEQYF. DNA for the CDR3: TGCGCCAGCAGCGAAGACAGGGGGAGCTCCTACGAGCAGTACTTC.

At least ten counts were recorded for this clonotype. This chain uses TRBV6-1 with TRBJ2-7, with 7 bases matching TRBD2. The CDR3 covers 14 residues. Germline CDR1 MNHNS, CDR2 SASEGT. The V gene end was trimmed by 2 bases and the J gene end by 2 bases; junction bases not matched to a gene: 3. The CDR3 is CASSEQAGAYEQYF. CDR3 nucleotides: TGTGCCAGCAGTGAACAGGCGGGGGCCTACGAGCAGTACTTC.

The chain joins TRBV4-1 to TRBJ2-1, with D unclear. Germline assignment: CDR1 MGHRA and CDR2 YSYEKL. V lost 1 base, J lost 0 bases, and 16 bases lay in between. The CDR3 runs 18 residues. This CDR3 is CASSQVGKALSSYNEQFF. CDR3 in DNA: TGCGCCAGCAGCCAAGTAGGGAAGGCCCTGAGCTCCTACAATGAGCAGTTCTTC.

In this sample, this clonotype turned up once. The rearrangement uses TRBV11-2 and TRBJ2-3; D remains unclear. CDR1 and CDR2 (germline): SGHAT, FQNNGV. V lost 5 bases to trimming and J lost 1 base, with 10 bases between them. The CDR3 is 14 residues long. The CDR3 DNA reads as TGTGCCAGCAGCCGAAATATCCGCACAGATACGCAGTATTTT. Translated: CASSRNIRTDTQYF. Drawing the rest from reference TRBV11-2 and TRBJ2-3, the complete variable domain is EAGVAQSPRYKIIEKRQSVAFWCNPISGHATLYWYQQILGQGPKLLIQFQNNGVVDDSQLPKDRFSAERLKGVDSTLKIQPAKLEDSAVYLCASSRNIRTDTQYFGPGTRLTVL.

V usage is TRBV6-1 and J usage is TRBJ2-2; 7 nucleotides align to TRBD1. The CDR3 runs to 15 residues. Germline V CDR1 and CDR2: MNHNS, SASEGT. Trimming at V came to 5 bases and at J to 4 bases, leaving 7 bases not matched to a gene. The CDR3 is CASSPQGVGTGELFF. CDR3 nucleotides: TGTGCCAGCAGTCCCCAGGGGGTGGGCACCGGGGAGCTGTTTTTT.

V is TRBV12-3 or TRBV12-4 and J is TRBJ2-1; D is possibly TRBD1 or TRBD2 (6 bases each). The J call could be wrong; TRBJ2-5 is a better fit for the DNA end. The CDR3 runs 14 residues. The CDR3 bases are TGTGCCAGCAGACCCTTTGGGGGCGGGGAGGCCCAGTACTTC. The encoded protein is CASRPFGGGEAQYF.

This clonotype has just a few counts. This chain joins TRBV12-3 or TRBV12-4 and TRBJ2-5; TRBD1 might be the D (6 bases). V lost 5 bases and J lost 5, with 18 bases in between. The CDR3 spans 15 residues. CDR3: CASSPANRVRETQYF. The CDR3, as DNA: TGTGCCAGCAGTCCCGCTAACAGGGTTCGGGAGACCCAGTACTTC.

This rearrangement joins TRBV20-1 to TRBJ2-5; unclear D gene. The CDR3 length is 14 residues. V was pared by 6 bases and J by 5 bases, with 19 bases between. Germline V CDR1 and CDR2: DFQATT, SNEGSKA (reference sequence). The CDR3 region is CSAPQEAVYETQYF. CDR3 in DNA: TGCAGTGCCCCCCAAGAGGCCGTGTACGAGACCCAGTACTTC.

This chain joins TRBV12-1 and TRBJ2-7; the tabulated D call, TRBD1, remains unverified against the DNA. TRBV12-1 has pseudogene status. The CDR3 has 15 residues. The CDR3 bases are TGTGCCAGCAGCTCCCTAGACAGGGTACCCTACGAGCAGTACTTC. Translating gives CASSSLDRVPYEQYF.

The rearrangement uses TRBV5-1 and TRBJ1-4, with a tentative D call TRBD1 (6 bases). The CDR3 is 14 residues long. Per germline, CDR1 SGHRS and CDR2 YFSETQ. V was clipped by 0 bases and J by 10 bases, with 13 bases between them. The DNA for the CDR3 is TGCGCCAGCAGCTTGGACGTGGGGGCGGTAAAACTGTTTTTT. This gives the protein CASSLDVGAVKLFF.

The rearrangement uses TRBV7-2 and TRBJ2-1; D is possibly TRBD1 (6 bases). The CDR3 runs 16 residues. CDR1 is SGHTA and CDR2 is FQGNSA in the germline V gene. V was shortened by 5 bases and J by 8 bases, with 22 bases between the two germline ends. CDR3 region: CASSPRPGLEGDEQFF. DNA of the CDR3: TGTGCCAGCAGCCCCCGTCCCGGGCTAGAGGGGGATGAGCAGTTCTTC.

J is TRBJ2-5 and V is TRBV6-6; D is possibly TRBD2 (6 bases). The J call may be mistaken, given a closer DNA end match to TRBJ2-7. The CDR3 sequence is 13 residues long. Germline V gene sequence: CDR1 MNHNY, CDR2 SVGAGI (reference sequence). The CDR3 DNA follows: TGTGCCAGCTCCCGGAGGGCCTTCGACGAGCAGTACTTC. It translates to CASSRRAFDEQYF.

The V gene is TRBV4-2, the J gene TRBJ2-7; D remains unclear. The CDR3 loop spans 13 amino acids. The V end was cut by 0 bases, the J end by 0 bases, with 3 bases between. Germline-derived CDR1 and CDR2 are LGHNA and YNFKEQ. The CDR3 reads CASSQEHSYEQYF. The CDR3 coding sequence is TGTGCCAGCAGCCAAGAGCACTCCTACGAGCAGTACTTC.

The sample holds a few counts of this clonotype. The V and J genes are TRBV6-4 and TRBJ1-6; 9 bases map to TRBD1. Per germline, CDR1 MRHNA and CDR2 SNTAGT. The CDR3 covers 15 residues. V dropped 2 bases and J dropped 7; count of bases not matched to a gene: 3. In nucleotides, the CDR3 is TGTGCCAGCAGTGACGGAGGACAGGGGAATTCACCCCTCCACTTT. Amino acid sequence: CASSDGGQGNSPLHF.

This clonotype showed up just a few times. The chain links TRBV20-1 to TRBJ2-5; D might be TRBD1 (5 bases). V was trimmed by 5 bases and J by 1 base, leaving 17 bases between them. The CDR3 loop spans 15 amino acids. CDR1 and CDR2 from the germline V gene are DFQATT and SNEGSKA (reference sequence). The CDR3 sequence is CSARNRVDIQETQYF. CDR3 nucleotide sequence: TGCAGTGCTCGGAACCGGGTGGACATCCAAGAGACCCAGTACTTC.

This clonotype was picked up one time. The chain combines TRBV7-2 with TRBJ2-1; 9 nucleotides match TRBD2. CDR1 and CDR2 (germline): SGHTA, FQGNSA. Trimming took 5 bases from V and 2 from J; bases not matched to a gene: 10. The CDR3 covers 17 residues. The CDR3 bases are TGTGCCAGCAGCCCCTTCTTTAGCGGGAGCGCCTACAATGAGCAGTTCTTC. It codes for CASSPFFSGSAYNEQFF.

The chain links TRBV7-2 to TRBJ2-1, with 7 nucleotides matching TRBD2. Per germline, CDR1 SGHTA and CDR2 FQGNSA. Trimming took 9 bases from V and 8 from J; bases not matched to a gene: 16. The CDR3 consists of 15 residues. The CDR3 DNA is TGTGCCAGTGGTTTGAGCGGGAACGGTTTCGATGAGCAGTTCTTC. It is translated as CASGLSGNGFDEQFF.